Given below is one T cell receptor beta chain in context. How the authors handled the data: Quantification of nucleated cells was approximated via reference gene primer amplification. Repertoires were generated with immunoSEQ multiplex PCR, while TCRdb's copy carries only in-frame clones and drops some. That table supplies the V and J calls and clone size; D and trimming were determined from the DNA. The sample includes roughly 140,000 clones, roughly 80% of them seen just once. The record originates from a study of blood T cell repertoires in COVID-19. Study details: Material from acute and convalescent COVID-19 was sourced from the United States, Italy and Spain. PBMCs, B-cell-depleted T cells, or T cells were the source of the cDNA or gDNA that made up the material.

CDR3 length: 13 residues. Germline values: CDR1 LNHDA, CDR2 SQIVND (reference sequence). V was clipped by 7 bases and J by 0 bases, with 6 bases between them. The sequence was obtained from a human donor with acute or convalescent COVID-19. The donor label of this sample is uncertain. The chain carries TRBV19 and TRBJ1-4; the D is unclear. The sequenced sample consisted of peripheral blood. CDR3 amino acids: CASTQATNEKLFF. The CDR3 DNA follows: TGTGCCAGTACTCAGGCAACTAATGAAAAACTGTTTTTT.